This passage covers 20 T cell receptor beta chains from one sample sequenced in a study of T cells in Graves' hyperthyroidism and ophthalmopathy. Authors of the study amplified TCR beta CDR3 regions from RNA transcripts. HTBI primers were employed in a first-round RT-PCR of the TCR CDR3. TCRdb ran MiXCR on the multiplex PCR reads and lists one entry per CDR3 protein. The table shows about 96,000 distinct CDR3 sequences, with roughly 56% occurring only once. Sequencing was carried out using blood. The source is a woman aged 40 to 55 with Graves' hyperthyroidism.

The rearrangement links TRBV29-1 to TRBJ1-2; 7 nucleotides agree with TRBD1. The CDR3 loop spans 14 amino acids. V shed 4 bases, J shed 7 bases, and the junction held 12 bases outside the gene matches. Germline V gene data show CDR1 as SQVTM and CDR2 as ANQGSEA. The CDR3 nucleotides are TGCAGCGTTGTCGGTCTACAGGGGTTCGGTGGCTACACCTTC. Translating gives CSVVGLQGFGGYTF.

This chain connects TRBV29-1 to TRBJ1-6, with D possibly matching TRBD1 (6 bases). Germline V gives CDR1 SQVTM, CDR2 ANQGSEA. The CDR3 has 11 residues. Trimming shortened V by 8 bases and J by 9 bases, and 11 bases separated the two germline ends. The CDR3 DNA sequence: TGCAGCTTTACAGGGAGTTCACCCCTCCACTTT. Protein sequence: CSFTGSSPLHF.

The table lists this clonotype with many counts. CDR3 nucleotides: TGCAGTGCTTCGGACAGGGGTAACAAGCAGTACTTC. It is translated as CSASDRGNKQYF. V and J are TRBV20-1 and TRBJ2-7; 9 bases fit TRBD1. CDR1 is DFQATT and CDR2 is SNEGSKA in the germline V gene (reference sequence). CDR3 length equals 12 residues. The junction had 7 bases not matched to a gene; V was cut back by 5 bases and J by 8 bases.

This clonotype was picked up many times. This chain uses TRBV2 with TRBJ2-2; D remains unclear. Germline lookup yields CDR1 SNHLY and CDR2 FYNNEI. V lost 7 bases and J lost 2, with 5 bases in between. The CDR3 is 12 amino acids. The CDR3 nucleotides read TGTGCCAGCACCCCCAACACCGGGGAGCTGTTTTTT. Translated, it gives CASTPNTGELFF.

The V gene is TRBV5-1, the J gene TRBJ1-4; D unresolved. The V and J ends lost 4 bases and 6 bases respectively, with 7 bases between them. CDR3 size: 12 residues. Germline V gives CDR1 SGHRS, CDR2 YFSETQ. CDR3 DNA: TGCGCCAGCAGCGTGGGCTATGAAAAACTGTTTTTT. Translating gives CASSVGYEKLFF.

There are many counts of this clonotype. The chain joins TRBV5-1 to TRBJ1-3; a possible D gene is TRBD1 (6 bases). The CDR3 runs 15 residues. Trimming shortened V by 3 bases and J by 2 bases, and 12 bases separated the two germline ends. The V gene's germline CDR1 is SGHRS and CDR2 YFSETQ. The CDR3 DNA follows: TGCGCCAGCAGCTATAACAGGGAGGCTGGAAACACCATATATTTT. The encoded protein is CASSYNREAGNTIYF.

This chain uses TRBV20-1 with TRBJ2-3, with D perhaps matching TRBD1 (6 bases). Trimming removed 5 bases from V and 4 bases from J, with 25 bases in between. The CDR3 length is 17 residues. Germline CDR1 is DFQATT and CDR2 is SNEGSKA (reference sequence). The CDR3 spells CSASGTMGDGGSDTQYF. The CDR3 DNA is TGCAGTGCTTCCGGGACAATGGGGGATGGTGGTTCAGATACGCAGTATTTT.

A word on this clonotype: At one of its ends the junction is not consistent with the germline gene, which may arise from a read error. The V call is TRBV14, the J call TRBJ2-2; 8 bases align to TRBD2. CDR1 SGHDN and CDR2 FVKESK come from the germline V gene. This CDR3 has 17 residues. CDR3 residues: CASRQAGAGKLTGELFF. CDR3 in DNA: TGTGCCAGCAGGCAAGCGGGAGCGGGTAAACTCACCGGGGAGCTGTTTTTT.

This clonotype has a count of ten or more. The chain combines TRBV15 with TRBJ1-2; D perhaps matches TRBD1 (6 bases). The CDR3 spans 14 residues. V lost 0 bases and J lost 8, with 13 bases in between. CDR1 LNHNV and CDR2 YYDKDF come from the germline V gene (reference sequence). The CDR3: CATSRDRGSRGYTF. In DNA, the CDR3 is TGTGCCACCAGCAGAGACAGGGGAAGTAGGGGCTACACCTTC.

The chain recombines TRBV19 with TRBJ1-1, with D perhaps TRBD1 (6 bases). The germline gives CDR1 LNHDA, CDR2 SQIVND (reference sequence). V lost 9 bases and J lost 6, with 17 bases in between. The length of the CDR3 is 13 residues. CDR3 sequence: CASRQAIDPEAFF. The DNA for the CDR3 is TGTGCCAGCCGACAGGCTATAGACCCTGAAGCTTTCTTT.

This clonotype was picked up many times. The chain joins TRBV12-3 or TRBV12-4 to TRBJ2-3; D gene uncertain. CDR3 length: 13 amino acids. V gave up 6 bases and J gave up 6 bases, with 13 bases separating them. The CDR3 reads CASSRRVGDTQYF. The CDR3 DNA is TGTGCCAGCAGCCGCCGCGTCGGTGATACGCAGTATTTT.

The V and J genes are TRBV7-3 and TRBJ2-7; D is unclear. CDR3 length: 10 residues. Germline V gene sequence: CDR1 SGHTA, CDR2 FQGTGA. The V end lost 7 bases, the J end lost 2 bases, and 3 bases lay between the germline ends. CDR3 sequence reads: CASIPYEQYF. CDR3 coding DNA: TGTGCCAGCATCCCCTACGAGCAGTACTTC.

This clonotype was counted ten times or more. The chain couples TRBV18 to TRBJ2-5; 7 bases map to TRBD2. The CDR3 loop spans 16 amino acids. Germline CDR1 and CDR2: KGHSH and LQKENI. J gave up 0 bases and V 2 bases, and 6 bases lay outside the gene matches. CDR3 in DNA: TGTGCCAGCTCACCAAAGAAGCGGGGACACCAAGAGACCCAGTACTTC. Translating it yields CASSPKKRGHQETQYF.

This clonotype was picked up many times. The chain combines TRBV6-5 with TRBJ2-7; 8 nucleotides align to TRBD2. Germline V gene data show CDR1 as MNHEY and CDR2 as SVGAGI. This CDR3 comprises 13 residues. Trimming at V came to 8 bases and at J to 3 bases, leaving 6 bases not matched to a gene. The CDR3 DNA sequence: TGTGCCAGCTCAGCGGGAGAGGACTACGAGCAGTACTTC. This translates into CASSAGEDYEQYF.

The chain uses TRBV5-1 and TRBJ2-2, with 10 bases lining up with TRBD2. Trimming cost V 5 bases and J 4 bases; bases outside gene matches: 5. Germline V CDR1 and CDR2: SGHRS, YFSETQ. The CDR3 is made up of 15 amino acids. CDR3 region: CASRDSGRTTGELFF. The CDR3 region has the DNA TGCGCCAGCAGGGATAGCGGGAGGACCACCGGGGAGCTGTTTTTT.

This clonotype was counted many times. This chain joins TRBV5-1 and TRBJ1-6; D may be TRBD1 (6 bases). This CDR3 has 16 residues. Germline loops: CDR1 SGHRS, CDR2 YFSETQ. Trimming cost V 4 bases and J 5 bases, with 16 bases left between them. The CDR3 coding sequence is TGCGCCAGCAGCCCTCTGGGGGGCGCAAATAATTCACCCCTCCACTTT. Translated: CASSPLGGANNSPLHF. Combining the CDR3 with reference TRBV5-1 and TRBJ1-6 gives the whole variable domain KAGVTQTPRYLIKTRGQQVTLSCSPISGHRSVSWYQQTPGQGLQFLFEYFSETQRNKGNFPGRFSGRQFSNSRSEMNVSTLELGDSALYLCASSPLGGANNSPLHFGNGTRLTVT.

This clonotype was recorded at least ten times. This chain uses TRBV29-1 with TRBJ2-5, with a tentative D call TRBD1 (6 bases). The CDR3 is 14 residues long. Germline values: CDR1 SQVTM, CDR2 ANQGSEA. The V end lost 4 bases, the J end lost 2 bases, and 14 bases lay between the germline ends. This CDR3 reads CSVGVRGQQETQYF. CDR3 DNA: TGCAGCGTTGGAGTCAGGGGACAACAAGAGACCCAGTACTTC.

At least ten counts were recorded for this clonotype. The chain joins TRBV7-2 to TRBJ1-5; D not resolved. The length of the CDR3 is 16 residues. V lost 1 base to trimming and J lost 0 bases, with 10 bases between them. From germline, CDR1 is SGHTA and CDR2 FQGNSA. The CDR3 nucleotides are TGTGCCAGCAGCTTAGGGACGGCTTATAGCAATCAGCCCCAGCATTTT. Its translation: CASSLGTAYSNQPQHF. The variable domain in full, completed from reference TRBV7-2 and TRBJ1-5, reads GAGVSQSPSNKVTEKGKDVELRCDPISGHTALYWYRQSLGQGLEFLIYFQGNSAPDKSGLPSDRFSAERTGGSVSTLTIQRTQQEDSAVYLCASSLGTAYSNQPQHFGDGTRLSIL.

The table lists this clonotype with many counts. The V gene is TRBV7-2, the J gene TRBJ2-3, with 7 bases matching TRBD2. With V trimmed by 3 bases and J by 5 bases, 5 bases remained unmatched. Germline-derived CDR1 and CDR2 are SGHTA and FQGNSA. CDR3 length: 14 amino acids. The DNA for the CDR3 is TGTGCCAGCAGCTTCGGCGGACTAGGAGATACGCAGTATTTT. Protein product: CASSFGGLGDTQYF.

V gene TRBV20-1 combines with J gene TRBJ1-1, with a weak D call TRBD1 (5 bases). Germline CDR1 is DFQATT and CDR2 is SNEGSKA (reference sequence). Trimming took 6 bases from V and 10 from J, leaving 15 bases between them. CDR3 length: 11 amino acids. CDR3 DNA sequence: TGCAGTGCCGGTGGGAGCGGGGGAGCTTTCTTT. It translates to CSAGGSGGAFF.